The 26 T cell receptor beta chains below come from one sample, sequenced in a study of cytomegalovirus exposure and HLA in healthy donors. The PCR employed 60 Vbeta primers together with 13 Jbeta primers. TCRdb's copy holds only in-frame clones and misses some; the assay was immunoSEQ multiplex PCR. This sample has fewer than 150,000 clones; approximately 80% occur once, and the top ten carry less than 7.5%. Sequenced material: PBMCs. These receptors originate from a woman aged 40 to 49 in good health and CMV-seropositive.

This clone was seen a handful of times. The chain joins TRBV5-1 to TRBJ2-5; 7 bases align to TRBD1. This CDR3 is built from 15 residues. The junction had 9 bases not matched to a gene; V was cut back by 2 bases and J by 5 bases. Germline lookup yields CDR1 SGHRS and CDR2 YFSETQ. The CDR3 sequence: CASSLTGQRVETQYF. CDR3 nucleotide sequence: TGCGCCAGCAGCTTAACGGGACAGCGTGTGGAGACCCAGTACTTC.

The V and J genes are TRBV5-1 and TRBJ2-1, with D maybe TRBD2 (6 bases). Germline-derived CDR1 and CDR2 are SGHRS and YFSETQ. The CDR3 is 15 amino acids. Trimming stripped 5 bases from V and 3 bases from J, with 15 bases between. The CDR3 reads CASSPLAEGYNEQFF. The CDR3 bases are TGCGCCAGCAGTCCTTTGGCGGAGGGCTACAATGAGCAGTTCTTC.

This clone was counted a few times. V gene TRBV28 combines with J gene TRBJ2-2; 8 bases map to TRBD2. The germline V gene encodes CDR1 MDHEN and CDR2 SYDVKM. With 8 bases clipped from V and 8 bases from J, the junction kept 4 bases outside the gene matches. CDR3 length: 12 amino acids. The CDR3 protein is CASGLAVGELFF. For the CDR3, the DNA is TGTGCCAGCGGACTAGCCGTAGGGGAGCTGTTTTTT.

This sequence joins TRBV11-2 and TRBJ2-2, with a weak D call TRBD2 (5 bases). There are 14 residues in the CDR3. The V and J ends lost 1 base and 9 bases respectively, with 12 bases between them. Germline CDR1 and CDR2: SGHAT and FQNNGV. Here the CDR3 reads CASSLGTARRELFF. The CDR3 nucleotides read TGTGCCAGCAGCTTAGGGACTGCTAGGCGGGAGCTGTTTTTT.

The chain employs TRBV28 and TRBJ2-7; 10 bases fit TRBD2. The CDR3 covers 15 residues. Per germline, CDR1 MDHEN and CDR2 SYDVKM. V lost 1 base and J lost 7; bases outside the gene matches: 7. The CDR3 spells CASSLLASGSWEQYF. The CDR3 region has the DNA TGTGCCAGCAGTTTATTGGCTAGCGGGAGTTGGGAGCAGTACTTC. Using reference TRBV28 and TRBJ2-7 for the parts outside the CDR3, the full variable domain is DVKVTQSSRYLVKRTGEKVFLECVQDMDHENMFWYRQDPGLGLRLIYFSYDVKMKEKGDIPEGYSVSREKKERFSLILESASTNQTSMYLCASSLLASGSWEQYFGPGTRLTVT.

V and J are TRBV5-6 and TRBJ2-5, with 8 positions matching TRBD2. This CDR3 spans 14 amino acids. V shed 4 bases and J 5 bases; nucleotides not matched to a gene: 7. Germline CDR1 SGHDT, CDR2 YYEEEE. The CDR3 DNA follows: TGTGCCAGCAGCCGGGCGGGGGGCGAGGAGACCCAGTACTTC. This sequence encodes CASSRAGGEETQYF.

The CDR3 DNA reads TGCGCCAGCAGCCCCGGGCATGCCGGGGGTGAGCAGTACTTC. Translated: CASSPGHAGGEQYF. The chain carries TRBV5-1 and TRBJ2-7, with D possibly TRBD2 on 6 matching bases. CDR3 size: 14 residues. Trimming took off 4 bases at V and 7 bases at J, with 18 bases between the two ends. The germline gives CDR1 SGHRS, CDR2 YFSETQ.

As concerns this clone: The junction departs from the called germline gene at one end, perhaps through a read error. The chain recombines TRBV5-4 with TRBJ2-1; tentative D call: TRBD1 (5 bases). The CDR3 contains 15 residues. The germline CDR1 and CDR2 sequences are SGHNT and YYREEE (reference sequence). This chain's CDR3 is CATSHPGYSYNEQFF. CDR3 DNA sequence: TGTGCCACCAGCCATCCAGGGTACTCCTACAATGAGCAGTTCTTC.

This clone was counted many times. This rearrangement joins TRBV30 to TRBJ2-5; D is uncertain. CDR3 size: 12 residues. V was pared by 0 bases and J by 4 bases, with 6 bases between. Germline-derived CDR1 and CDR2 are GTSNPN and SVGIG (reference sequence). The CDR3 region is CAWSVSAETQYF. Written as DNA, the CDR3 is TGTGCCTGGAGTGTAAGCGCAGAGACCCAGTACTTC.

This chain joins TRBV2 and TRBJ2-3; 7 nucleotides agree with TRBD2. Germline assignment: CDR1 SNHLY and CDR2 FYNNEI. J was trimmed by 11 bases and V by 4 bases; bases with no gene match: 6. This CDR3 has 12 residues. CDR3 loop: CASSASGAVQYF. The CDR3 DNA reads as TGTGCCAGCAGTGCGAGCGGGGCGGTGCAGTATTTT.

V is TRBV28 and J is TRBJ2-3; D call uncertain. CDR1 and CDR2 from the germline V gene are MDHEN and SYDVKM. This CDR3 has 12 amino acids. V lost 3 bases and J lost 4, with 5 bases in between. The chain's CDR3 is CASSLFADTQYF. The CDR3, as DNA: TGTGCCAGCAGTTTGTTCGCAGATACGCAGTATTTT.

This clone has a single count. This chain connects TRBV5-1 to TRBJ1-1; D gene ambiguous. Germline-derived CDR1 and CDR2 are SGHRS and YFSETQ. The CDR3 loop spans 15 amino acids. V shed 0 bases and J shed 1 base, with 10 bases lying between them. Here the CDR3 DNA reads TGCGCCAGCAGCTTGGGGCCAGAATCGAACACTGAAGCTTTCTTT. This encodes CASSLGPESNTEAFF.

This clone was detected once. V gene TRBV7-2 combines with J gene TRBJ2-2; 9 bases fit TRBD2. CDR1 is SGHTA and CDR2 is FQGNSA in the germline V gene. J was trimmed by 6 bases and V by 4 bases; bases with no gene match: 12. The CDR3 runs to 17 residues. CDR3 bases: TGTGCCAGCAGCTCCTCCCTAGCGGGGATCATGGCCGGGGAGCTGTTTTTT. Translated: CASSSSLAGIMAGELFF.

Points on this clone: At one boundary the junction diverges from the germline segment, which might be a read error. In nucleotides, the CDR3 is TGTTCCAGCAGCTTAGGTTCAGGGTCCGGGGAGCTGTTTTTT. This encodes CSSSLGSGSGELFF. The chain links TRBV7-9 to TRBJ2-2; maybe TRBD1 (5 bases). CDR3 size: 14 residues. Germline CDR1 and CDR2: SEHNR and FQNEAQ (reference sequence).

This clone was seen only a few times. The V gene is TRBV5-1, the J gene TRBJ1-1; weak D call: TRBD1 (6 bases). The CDR3 is 14 residues long. CDR1 SGHRS and CDR2 YFSETQ come from the germline V gene. V lost 1 base, J lost 0 bases, and 7 bases lay in between. CDR3 protein: CASSLWDMNTEAFF. The CDR3 nucleotides read TGCGCCAGCAGCTTGTGGGACATGAACACTGAAGCTTTCTTT.

The V and J genes are TRBV6-6 and TRBJ2-1; no clear D. Trimming shortened V by 1 base and J by 10 bases, and 5 bases separated the two germline ends. The CDR3 loop spans 11 amino acids. The germline CDR1 and CDR2 sequences are MNHNY and SVGAGI (reference sequence). The CDR3 DNA reads TGTGCCAGCAGTTACTGGCCAGAGCAGTTCTTC. Amino acid sequence: CASSYWPEQFF.

The rearrangement joins TRBV11-1 to TRBJ1-1, with unresolved D. V gave up 2 bases and J gave up 0 bases, with 7 bases separating them. This CDR3 spans 14 amino acids. CDR1 SGHAT and CDR2 FQDESV come from the germline V gene (reference sequence). In nucleotides, the CDR3 is TGTGCCAGCAGCTTAACAGCTTTGAACACTGAAGCTTTCTTT. Translation: CASSLTALNTEAFF.

Only a few counts were recorded for this clone. The chain joins TRBV11-2 to TRBJ2-7, with TRBD1 matching over 8 bases. CDR3 size: 15 residues. CDR1 is SGHAT and CDR2 is FQNNGV in the germline V gene. Trimming removed 2 bases from V and 2 bases from J; junction bases left unmatched: 5. The CDR3 sequence: CASSLRRTGPYEQYF. The CDR3 bases are TGTGCCAGCAGCTTAAGGAGGACAGGGCCCTACGAGCAGTACTTC. Filled out from reference TRBV11-2 and TRBJ2-7, the complete variable domain reads EAGVAQSPRYKIIEKRQSVAFWCNPISGHATLYWYQQILGQGPKLLIQFQNNGVVDDSQLPKDRFSAERLKGVDSTLKIQPAKLEDSAVYLCASSLRRTGPYEQYFGPGTRLTVT.

This clone appeared a few times. The chain recombines TRBV5-6 with TRBJ2-7; the D gene is possibly TRBD2 (5 bases). Trimming cost V 1 base and J 0 bases, with 23 bases left between them. The CDR3 loop spans 19 amino acids. The germline V gene encodes CDR1 SGHDT and CDR2 YYEEEE. The CDR3 bases are TGTGCCAGCAGCTTGTGGGAGTCGCCCGTTTCGTCTTACTCCTACGAGCAGTACTTC. Protein product: CASSLWESPVSSYSYEQYF.

The chain uses TRBV6-5 and TRBJ2-7, with TRBD2 as a possible D gene (6 bases). Germline CDR1 MNHEY, CDR2 SVGAGI. This CDR3 contains 15 residues. Deletions cut 6 bases from V and 3 bases from J, with 18 bases between. The CDR3 DNA sequence: TGTGCCAGCAGCCTCACGGAGGGTTTTCTCTACGAGCAGTACTTC. Translated: CASSLTEGFLYEQYF.

This chain links TRBV6-5 with TRBJ2-7, with TRBD2 matching over 14 bases. Germline V gene data show CDR1 as MNHEY and CDR2 as SVGAGI. Trimming took 6 bases from V and 4 from J; bases not matched to a gene: 5. The length of the CDR3 is 15 residues. For the CDR3, the DNA is TGTGCCAGCAGCGGGACTAGCGGGAGTGGATACGAGCAGTACTTC. It specifies CASSGTSGSGYEQYF.

The V gene is TRBV2, the J gene TRBJ2-6; a possible D gene is TRBD1 (6 bases). This CDR3 comprises 17 residues. Per the germline V gene, CDR1 is SNHLY and CDR2 is FYNNEI. Trimming took 2 bases from V and 1 from J, leaving 12 bases between them. The CDR3: CASSETGLTSGANVLTF. As DNA, the CDR3 is TGTGCCAGCAGTGAAACAGGGTTGACGTCTGGGGCCAACGTCCTGACTTTC.

This clone was seen only a few times. J is TRBJ2-1 and V is TRBV11-1; 14 nucleotides match TRBD2. J lost 8 bases, V lost 3 bases, and 12 bases had no gene match. Looked up from germline, CDR1 is SGHAT and CDR2 is FQDESV (reference sequence). The CDR3 sequence is 18 residues long. The CDR3 spells CASSLGTSGRRAWDEQFF. Here the CDR3 DNA reads TGTGCCAGCAGCTTGGGGACTAGCGGGAGACGCGCTTGGGATGAGCAGTTCTTC. Based on the CDR3 plus reference TRBV11-1 and TRBJ2-1, the full variable domain is EAEVAQSPRYKITEKSQAVAFWCDPISGHATLYWYRQILGQGPELLVQFQDESVVDDSQLPKDRFSAERLKGVDSTLKIQPAELGDSAMYLCASSLGTSGRRAWDEQFFGPGTRLTVL.

The chain joins TRBV7-8 to TRBJ2-7; 11 nucleotides align to TRBD2. Germline-derived CDR1 and CDR2 are SGHVS and FQNEAQ. CDR3 length equals 15 residues. The V segment lost 4 bases and the J segment 6 bases; nucleotides outside the gene matches: 8. The CDR3 region is CASSSYSGRAGEQYF. The CDR3 nucleotides read TGTGCCAGCAGCTCCTATAGCGGGAGGGCCGGCGAGCAGTACTTC.

The chain has TRBV14 and TRBJ1-3; D perhaps matches TRBD1 (5 bases). The CDR3 spans 17 residues. Germline loops: CDR1 SGHDN, CDR2 FVKESK. V was clipped by 4 bases and J by 5 bases, with 21 bases between them. Here the CDR3 reads CASSPEAWGASRNTIYF. CDR3 nucleotide sequence: TGTGCCAGCAGCCCTGAGGCGTGGGGCGCATCGAGAAACACCATATATTTT.

The chain uses TRBV5-1 and TRBJ2-1; D may be TRBD2 (5 bases). CDR1 is SGHRS and CDR2 is YFSETQ in the germline V gene. The CDR3 is made up of 15 amino acids. With 0 bases removed from V and 2 bases from J, the gap between germline ends came to 9 bases. The chain's CDR3 is CASSLVGDTYNEQFF. The CDR3, as DNA: TGCGCCAGCAGCTTGGTGGGAGACACCTACAATGAGCAGTTCTTC.